In its sample, the clone carrying this TCR beta chain was seen a few times. Trimming took 6 bases from V and 7 from J; bases not matched to a gene: 8. Germline CDR1 reads MNHGY; CDR2 reads SAAAGT. The CDR3 runs 13 residues. The sample belongs to a study of T cells in localized non-small cell lung cancer. Using immunoSEQ multiplex PCR, the repertoire was profiled, and TCRdb retains in-frame clones only, with some absent. The table has roughly 1,400 clones, over 30% seen once. The source was lung tumor tissue, collected before any cancer treatment. This chain links TRBV6-8 with TRBJ1-1; 7 nucleotides agree with TRBD1. This TCR was recovered from a woman aged 40 to 75 with stage I squamous cell lung carcinoma. The CDR3, as DNA: TGTGCCAGCAGAAAAGGGGGCGGAGGTGAAGCTTTCTTT. Residues: CASRKGGGGEAFF.